These 19 T cell receptor beta chains share one sample of origin, sequenced in a study of blood T cell repertoires in COVID-19. TCRdb's table, derived via immunoSEQ multiplex PCR, lists solely in-frame clones and lacks some. The sample has roughly 150,000 clones; roughly 80% are singletons. The sequencing input was peripheral blood. These TCRs come from a man aged 60 to 69 who had recovered from COVID-19.

V is TRBV5-6 and J is TRBJ2-7; unclear D gene. Germline assignment: CDR1 SGHDT and CDR2 YYEEEE. The CDR3 is 12 amino acids. V lost 0 bases, J lost 6 bases, and 7 bases lay in between. The CDR3 spells CASSLGTGEQYF. CDR3 coding DNA: TGTGCCAGCAGCTTGGGTACGGGCGAGCAGTACTTC.

This chain uses TRBV15 with TRBJ2-3, with 9 nucleotides matching TRBD2. V shed 0 bases and J 4 bases; nucleotides not matched to a gene: 2. This CDR3 has 15 amino acids. Germline CDR1 and CDR2: LNHNV and YYDKDF (reference sequence). The chain's CDR3 is CATSREREGADTQYF. The CDR3 nucleotides read TGTGCCACCAGCAGAGAGCGGGAGGGAGCAGATACGCAGTATTTT.

This chain links TRBV25-1 with TRBJ1-3; 8 positions match TRBD1. The CDR3 contains 17 residues. Trimming at V came to 4 bases and at J to 2 bases, leaving 10 bases not matched to a gene. Germline assignment: CDR1 MGHDK and CDR2 SYGVNS. CDR3 in DNA: TGTGCCAGCAGTGCCAGACTTGGACAGGGTGCTGGAAACACCATATATTTT. Its translation is CASSARLGQGAGNTIYF.

The CDR3 loop reads CATSDFRETQYF. The CDR3 bases are TGTGCCACCAGTGATTTTCGAGAGACCCAGTACTTC. The chain has TRBV24-1 and TRBJ2-5; D unresolved. Per the germline V gene, CDR1 is KGHDR and CDR2 is SFDVKD. The V gene lost 1 base and the J gene lost 4 bases, with 3 bases spanning the gap. The CDR3 contains 12 residues.

The genes are TRBV7-2 and TRBJ2-1; the D is unclear. The CDR3 has 15 amino acids. Deletions cut 5 bases from V and 0 bases from J, with 11 bases between. Germline loops: CDR1 SGHTA, CDR2 FQGNSA. In DNA form, the CDR3 reads TGTGCCAGCAGCCCCCCGAGGAGCTCCTACAATGAGCAGTTCTTC. This translates into CASSPPRSSYNEQFF.

The rearrangement links TRBV5-1 to TRBJ1-1, with 7 positions matching TRBD1. V lost 0 bases to trimming and J lost 1 base; unmatched junction nucleotides: 0. Per germline, CDR1 SGHRS and CDR2 YFSETQ. CDR3 size: 14 residues. CDR3 in DNA: TGCGCCAGCAGCTTGGGGACAGGGAACACTGAAGCTTTCTTT. This codes for CASSLGTGNTEAFF.

The V gene is TRBV7-2, the J gene TRBJ2-1, with 7 nucleotides matching TRBD1. This CDR3 is 15 amino acids long. The germline V gene has CDR1 SGHTA and CDR2 FQGNSA. Trimming at V came to 5 bases and at J to 5 bases, leaving 9 bases not matched to a gene. In DNA, the CDR3 is TGTGCCAGCAGCCTTAGGACAGGAGTCGACAATGAGCAGTTCTTC. Its protein is CASSLRTGVDNEQFF.

The chain employs TRBV7-2 and TRBJ1-5; 8 bases fit TRBD1. Germline V gene sequence: CDR1 SGHTA, CDR2 FQGNSA. J lost 4 bases, V lost 4 bases, and 15 bases had no gene match. The CDR3 length is 18 residues. The CDR3: CASSSPHGTGVSNQPQHF. For the CDR3, the DNA is TGTGCCAGCAGCTCCCCGCACGGGACAGGCGTCTCGAATCAGCCCCAGCATTTT.

The CDR3: CASSLSSGWNEQFF. In nucleotides, the CDR3 is TGTGCCAGCAGCTTGTCTTCGGGATGGAATGAGCAGTTCTTC. V and J are TRBV11-1 and TRBJ2-1, with TRBD2 as a possible D gene (5 bases). The CDR3 spans 14 residues. CDR1 is SGHAT, CDR2 FQDESV, per germline (reference sequence). V gave up 3 bases and J gave up 7 bases, with 13 bases separating them.

The chain carries TRBV6-5 and TRBJ2-7, with TRBD1 identical over 7 bases. The CDR3 runs 12 residues. Germline V CDR1 and CDR2: MNHEY, SVGAGI. Trimming cost V 5 bases and J 5 bases; bases outside gene matches: 3. The CDR3 region has the DNA TGTGCCAGCAGTACAGGGGATCACGAGCAGTACTTC. It translates to CASSTGDHEQYF.

This clone appeared once. J is TRBJ2-1 and V is TRBV18; TRBD2 matches at 11 bases. V lost 4 bases, J lost 7 bases, and 6 bases stayed unmatched. The CDR3 runs to 15 residues. Germline CDR1 reads KGHSH; CDR2 reads LQKENI. The CDR3 DNA reads as TGTGCCAGCTCACGCTATAGCGGGAGGGAGAATGAGCAGTTCTTC. Residues: CASSRYSGRENEQFF.

CDR3 region: CASSDGGNQPQHF. The CDR3 region has the DNA TGTGCCAGCAGTGACGGAGGCAATCAGCCCCAGCATTTT. The V and J genes are TRBV6-4 and TRBJ1-5; D gene unclear. Germline V gives CDR1 MRHNA, CDR2 SNTAGT. V lost 2 bases, J lost 2 bases, and 4 bases lay in between. This CDR3 comprises 13 residues.

The J gene is TRBJ2-1, the V gene TRBV28, with 8 bases identical to TRBD2. Looked up from germline, CDR1 is MDHEN and CDR2 is SYDVKM. V lost 7 bases to trimming and J lost 14 bases; unmatched junction nucleotides: 19. The CDR3 extends over 15 amino acids. The CDR3: CASTPMSGRGLEKFF. The CDR3 DNA sequence: TGTGCCAGCACCCCGATGTCCGGCCGGGGACTAGAGAAGTTCTTC.

The rearrangement links TRBV15 to TRBJ2-1; no reliable D call. The length of the CDR3 is 18 residues. Germline CDR1 LNHNV, CDR2 YYDKDF (reference sequence). Trimming pared 2 bases from V and 1 base from J, leaving 18 bases between. The CDR3 DNA reads TGTGCCACCAGCAGACGAATGTGGCAGGTCATATCCTACAATGAGCAGTTCTTC. This sequence encodes CATSRRMWQVISYNEQFF.

The chain uses TRBV19 and TRBJ2-2, with 10 positions matching TRBD1. The ends lost 1 base at V and 0 bases at J; junction bases unmatched: 2. This CDR3 is built from 17 residues. Germline lookup yields CDR1 LNHDA and CDR2 SQIVND (reference sequence). Here the CDR3 reads CASSIGGQGSNTGELFF. The DNA of the CDR3 is TGTGCCAGTAGTATAGGGGGACAGGGGTCGAACACCGGGGAGCTGTTTTTT.

V usage is TRBV7-2 and J usage is TRBJ2-5, with D tentatively TRBD1 (6 bases). V was clipped by 5 bases and J by 6 bases, with 16 bases between them. CDR1 is SGHTA and CDR2 is FQGNSA in the germline V gene. The CDR3 runs 14 residues. The chain's CDR3 is CASSPGAGLKTQYF. For the CDR3, the DNA is TGTGCCAGCAGCCCAGGGGCAGGGCTAAAGACCCAGTACTTC. The full variable domain, with the rest looked up from reference TRBV7-2 and TRBJ2-5, is GAGVSQSPSNKVTEKGKDVELRCDPISGHTALYWYRQSLGQGLEFLIYFQGNSAPDKSGLPSDRFSAERTGGSVSTLTIQRTQQEDSAVYLCASSPGAGLKTQYFGPGTRLLVL.

This CDR3 is CASSLNPRQSSGANVLTF. The DNA of the CDR3 is TGTGCCAGTAGTCTCAACCCACGACAGAGCTCTGGGGCCAACGTCCTGACTTTC. This chain connects TRBV19 to TRBJ2-6, with a weak D call TRBD1 (5 bases). V lost 5 bases, J lost 0 bases, and 17 bases lay in between. CDR1 LNHDA and CDR2 SQIVND come from the germline V gene (reference sequence). The CDR3 covers 18 residues.

The chain carries TRBV28 and TRBJ2-1; no firm D call. The germline gives CDR1 MDHEN, CDR2 SYDVKM. The CDR3 extends over 14 amino acids. V gave up 10 bases and J gave up 0 bases, with 13 bases separating them. CDR3 residues: CATLKPHSYNEQFF. For the CDR3, the DNA is TGTGCCACCCTCAAGCCTCACTCCTACAATGAGCAGTTCTTC.

V is TRBV3-1 (or the pseudogene TRBV3-2) and J is TRBJ2-1; 7 bases align to TRBD2. Trimming took 1 base from V and 5 from J; bases not matched to a gene: 5. CDR1 LGHDT and CDR2 YNNKEL come from the germline V gene (reference sequence). The CDR3 consists of 15 residues. The CDR3 DNA is TGTGCCAGCAGCCAAGCGATACTAGCGAACAATGAGCAGTTCTTC. This gives the protein CASSQAILANNEQFF.